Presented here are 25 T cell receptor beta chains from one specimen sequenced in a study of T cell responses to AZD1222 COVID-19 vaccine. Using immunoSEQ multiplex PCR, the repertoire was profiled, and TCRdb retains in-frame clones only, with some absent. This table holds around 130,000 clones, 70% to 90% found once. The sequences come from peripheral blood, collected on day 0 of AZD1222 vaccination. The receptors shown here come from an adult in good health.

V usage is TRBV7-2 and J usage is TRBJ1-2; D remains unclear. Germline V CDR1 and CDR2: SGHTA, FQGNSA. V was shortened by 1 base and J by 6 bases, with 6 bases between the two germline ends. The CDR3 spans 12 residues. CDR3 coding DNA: TGTGCCAGCAGCTTAGTCGTGGATGGCTACACCTTC. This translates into CASSLVVDGYTF.

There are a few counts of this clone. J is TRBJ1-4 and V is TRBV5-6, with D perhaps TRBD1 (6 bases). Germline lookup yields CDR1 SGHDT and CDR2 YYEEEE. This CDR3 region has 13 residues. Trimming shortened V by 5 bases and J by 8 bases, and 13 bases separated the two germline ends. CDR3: CASRRDTEEKLFF. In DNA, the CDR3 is TGTGCCAGCAGAAGGGACACGGAGGAAAAACTGTTTTTT.

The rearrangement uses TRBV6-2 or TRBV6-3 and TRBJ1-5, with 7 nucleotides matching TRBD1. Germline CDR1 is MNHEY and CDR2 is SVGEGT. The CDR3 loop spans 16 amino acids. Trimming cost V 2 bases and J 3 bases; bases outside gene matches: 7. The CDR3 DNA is TGTGCCAGCAGTTACGCGACAGGGCTTTACAATCAGCCCCAGCATTTT. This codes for CASSYATGLYNQPQHF.

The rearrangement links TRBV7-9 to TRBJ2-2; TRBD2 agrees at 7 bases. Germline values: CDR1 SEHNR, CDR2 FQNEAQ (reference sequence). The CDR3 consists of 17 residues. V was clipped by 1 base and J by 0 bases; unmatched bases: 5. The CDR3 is CASSLVPAGTNTGELFF. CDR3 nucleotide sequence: TGTGCCAGCAGCTTAGTTCCAGCGGGGACGAACACCGGGGAGCTGTTTTTT.

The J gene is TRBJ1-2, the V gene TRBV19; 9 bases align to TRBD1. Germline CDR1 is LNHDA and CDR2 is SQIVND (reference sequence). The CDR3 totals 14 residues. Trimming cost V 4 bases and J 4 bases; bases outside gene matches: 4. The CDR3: CASSNTDRGYGYTF. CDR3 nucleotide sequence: TGTGCCAGTAGTAATACGGACAGGGGCTATGGCTACACCTTC.

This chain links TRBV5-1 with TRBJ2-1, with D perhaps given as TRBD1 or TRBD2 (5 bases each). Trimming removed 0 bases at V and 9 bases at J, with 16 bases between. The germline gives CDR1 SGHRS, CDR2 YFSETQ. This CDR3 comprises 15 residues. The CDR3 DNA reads TGCGCCAGCAGCTTGGGTGGGACGGACCGCGGTGAGCAGTTCTTC. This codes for CASSLGGTDRGEQFF.

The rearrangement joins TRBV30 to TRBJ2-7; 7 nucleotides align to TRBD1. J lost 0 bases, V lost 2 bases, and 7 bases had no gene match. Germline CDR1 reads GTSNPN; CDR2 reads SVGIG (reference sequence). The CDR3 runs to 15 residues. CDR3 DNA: TGTGCCTGGAGTCATCCGGGACAGAGCTCCTACGAGCAGTACTTC. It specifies CAWSHPGQSSYEQYF.

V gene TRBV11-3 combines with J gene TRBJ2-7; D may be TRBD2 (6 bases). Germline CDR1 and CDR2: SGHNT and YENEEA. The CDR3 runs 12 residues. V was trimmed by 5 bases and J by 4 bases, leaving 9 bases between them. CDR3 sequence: CASSQGGYEQYF. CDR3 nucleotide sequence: TGTGCCAGCAGCCAAGGAGGGTACGAGCAGTACTTC. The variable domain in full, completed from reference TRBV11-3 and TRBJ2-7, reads EAGVVQSPRYKIIEKKQPVAFWCNPISGHNTLYWYLQNLGQGPELLIRYENEEAVDDSQLPKDRFSAERLKGVDSTLKIQPAELGDSAVYLCASSQGGYEQYFGPGTRLTVT.

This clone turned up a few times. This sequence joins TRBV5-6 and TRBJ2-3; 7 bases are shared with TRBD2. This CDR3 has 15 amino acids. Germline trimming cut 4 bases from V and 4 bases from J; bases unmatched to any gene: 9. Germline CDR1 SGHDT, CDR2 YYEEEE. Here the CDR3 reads CASSPVGSGADTQYF. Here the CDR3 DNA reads TGTGCCAGCAGCCCGGTGGGGAGCGGGGCAGATACGCAGTATTTT.

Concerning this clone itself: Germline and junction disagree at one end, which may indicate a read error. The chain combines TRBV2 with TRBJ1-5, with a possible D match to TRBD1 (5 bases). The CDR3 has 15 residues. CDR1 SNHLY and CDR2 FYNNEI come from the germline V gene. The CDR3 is CASTRRRECNQPQHF. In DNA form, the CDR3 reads TGTGCCAGCACCCGGCGCAGGGAGTGCAACCAGCCCCAGCATTTT. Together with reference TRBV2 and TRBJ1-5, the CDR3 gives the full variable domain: EPEVTQTPSHQVTQMGQEVILRCVPISNHLYFYWYRQILGQKVEFLVSFYNNEISEKSEIFDDQFSVERPDGSNFTLKIRSTKLEDSAMYFCASTRRRECNQPQHFGDGTRLSIL.

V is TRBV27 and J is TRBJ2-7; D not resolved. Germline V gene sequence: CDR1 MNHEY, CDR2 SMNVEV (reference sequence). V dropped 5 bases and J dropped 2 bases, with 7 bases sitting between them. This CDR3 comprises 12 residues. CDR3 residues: CASSGGAYEQYF. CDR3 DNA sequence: TGTGCCAGCAGTGGTGGGGCCTACGAGCAGTACTTC.

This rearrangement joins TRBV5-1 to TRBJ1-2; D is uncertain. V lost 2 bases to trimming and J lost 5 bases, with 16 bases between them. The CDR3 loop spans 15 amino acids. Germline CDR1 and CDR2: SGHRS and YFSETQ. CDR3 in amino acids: CASSFRPHPDYGYTF. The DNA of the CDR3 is TGCGCCAGCAGCTTCCGACCCCATCCCGATTATGGCTACACCTTC.

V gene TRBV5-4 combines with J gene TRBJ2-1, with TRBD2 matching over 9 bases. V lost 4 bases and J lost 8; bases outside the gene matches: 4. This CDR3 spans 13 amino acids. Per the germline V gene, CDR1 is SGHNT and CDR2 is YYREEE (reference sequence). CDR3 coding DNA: TGTGCCAGCAGCGGGACTAGCAGCTATGAGCAGTTCTTC. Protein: CASSGTSSYEQFF. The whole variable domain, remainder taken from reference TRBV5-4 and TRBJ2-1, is ETGVTQSPTHLIKTRGQQVTLRCSSQSGHNTVSWYQQALGQGPQFIFQYYREEENGRGNFPPRFSGLQFPNYSSELNVNALELDDSALYLCASSGTSSYEQFFGPGTRLTVL.

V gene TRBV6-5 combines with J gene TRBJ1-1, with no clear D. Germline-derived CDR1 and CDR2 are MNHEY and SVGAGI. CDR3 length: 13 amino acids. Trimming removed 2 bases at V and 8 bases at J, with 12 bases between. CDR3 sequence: CASSYPNSVEAFF. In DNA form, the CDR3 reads TGTGCCAGCAGTTACCCGAACAGCGTAGAAGCTTTCTTT.

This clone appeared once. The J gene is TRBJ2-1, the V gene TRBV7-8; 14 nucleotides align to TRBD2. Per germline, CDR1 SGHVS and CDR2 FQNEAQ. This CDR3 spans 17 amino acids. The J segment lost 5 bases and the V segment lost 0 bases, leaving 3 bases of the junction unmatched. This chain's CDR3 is CASSLALGLAGDNEQFF. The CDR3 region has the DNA TGTGCCAGCAGCTTAGCGTTGGGACTAGCGGGGGACAATGAGCAGTTCTTC.

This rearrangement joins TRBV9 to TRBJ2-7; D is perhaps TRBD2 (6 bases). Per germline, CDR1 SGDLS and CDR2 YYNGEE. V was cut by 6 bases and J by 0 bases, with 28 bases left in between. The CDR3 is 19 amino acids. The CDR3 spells CASNLGRRGRFDSSYEQYF. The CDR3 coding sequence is TGTGCCAGCAACCTTGGAAGGAGGGGACGATTCGATAGCTCCTACGAGCAGTACTTC.

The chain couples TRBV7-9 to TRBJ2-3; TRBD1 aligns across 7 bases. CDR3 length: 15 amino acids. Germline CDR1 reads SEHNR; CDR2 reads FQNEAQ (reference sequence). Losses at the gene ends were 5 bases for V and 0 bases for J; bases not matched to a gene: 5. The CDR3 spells CASSRTGVSTDTQYF. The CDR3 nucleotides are TGTGCCAGCAGCCGAACAGGGGTTAGCACAGATACGCAGTATTTT.

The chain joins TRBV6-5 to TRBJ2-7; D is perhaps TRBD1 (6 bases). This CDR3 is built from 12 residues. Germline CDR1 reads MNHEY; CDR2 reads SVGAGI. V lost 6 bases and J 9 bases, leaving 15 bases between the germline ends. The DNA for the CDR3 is TGTGCCAGCAGAGCGGCCGACAGGTGGCAGTACTTC. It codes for CASRAADRWQYF.

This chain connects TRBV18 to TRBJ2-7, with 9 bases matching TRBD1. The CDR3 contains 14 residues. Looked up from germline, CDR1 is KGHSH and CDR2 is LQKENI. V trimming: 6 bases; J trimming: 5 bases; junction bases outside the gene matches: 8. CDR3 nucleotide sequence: TGTGCCAGCTCGGCCGGGACAGGGATAAACGAGCAGTACTTC. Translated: CASSAGTGINEQYF.

The CDR3 region has the DNA TGTGCCAGCTCACCCACAGGGGACACTGAAGCTTTCTTT. This sequence encodes CASSPTGDTEAFF. V usage is TRBV18 and J usage is TRBJ1-1; 7 bases are shared with TRBD1. The ends lost 3 bases at V and 3 bases at J; junction bases unmatched: 1. The CDR3 consists of 13 residues. The germline V gene encodes CDR1 KGHSH and CDR2 LQKENI.

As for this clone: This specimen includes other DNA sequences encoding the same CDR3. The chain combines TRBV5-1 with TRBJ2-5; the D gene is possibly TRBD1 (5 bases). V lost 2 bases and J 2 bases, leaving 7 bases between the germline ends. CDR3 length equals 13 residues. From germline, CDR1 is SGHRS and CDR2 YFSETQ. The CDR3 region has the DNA TGCGCCAGCAGCTTCGGACAACAAGAGACCCAGTACTTC. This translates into CASSFGQQETQYF.

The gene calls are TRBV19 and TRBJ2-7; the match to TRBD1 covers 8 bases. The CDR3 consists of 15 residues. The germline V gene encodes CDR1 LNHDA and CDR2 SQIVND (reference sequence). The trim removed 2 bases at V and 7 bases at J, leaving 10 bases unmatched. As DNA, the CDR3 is TGTGCCAGTAGTATATCGAGCCAGGGGGCGAGGGAGCAGTACTTC. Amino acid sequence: CASSISSQGAREQYF.

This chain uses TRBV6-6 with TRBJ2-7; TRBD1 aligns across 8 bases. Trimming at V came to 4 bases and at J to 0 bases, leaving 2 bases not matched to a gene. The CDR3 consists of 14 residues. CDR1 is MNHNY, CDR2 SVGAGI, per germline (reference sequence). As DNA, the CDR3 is TGTGCCAGCAGTTTAGGACAGGGCTCCTACGAGCAGTACTTC. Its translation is CASSLGQGSYEQYF.

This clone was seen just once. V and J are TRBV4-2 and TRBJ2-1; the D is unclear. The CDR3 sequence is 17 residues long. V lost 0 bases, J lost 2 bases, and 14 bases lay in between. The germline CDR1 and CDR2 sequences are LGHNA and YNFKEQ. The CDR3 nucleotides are TGTGCCAGCAGCCAAGAGTCGACCGGAGTCACCTACAATGAGCAGTTCTTC. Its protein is CASSQESTGVTYNEQFF.

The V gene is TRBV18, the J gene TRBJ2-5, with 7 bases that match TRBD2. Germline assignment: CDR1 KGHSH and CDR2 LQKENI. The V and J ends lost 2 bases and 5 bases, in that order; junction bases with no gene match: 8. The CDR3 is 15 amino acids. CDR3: CASSPSPLAAETQYF. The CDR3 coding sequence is TGTGCCAGCTCACCAAGCCCTCTAGCGGCGGAGACCCAGTACTTC.